Only a few counts were recorded for the clone carrying this T cell receptor beta chain. The authors' processing: It was from reference gene primer amplification that nucleated cell counts were estimated. Method: immunoSEQ multiplex PCR; TCRdb's copy keeps in-frame clones and lacks some. V and J calls and clone size are as listed in that table; D and trimming were resolved from the DNA. This table has hundreds of thousands of clones, around 87% appearing once. V was pared by 3 bases and J by 8 bases, with 19 bases between. Germline V gene lookup returns CDR1 SGHVS and CDR2 FQNEAQ. There are 16 residues in the CDR3. This entry is derived from a study of blood T cell repertoires in COVID-19. As for the study in general: Samples taken during acute and convalescent COVID-19 were collected in the United States, Italy and Spain. Sources were T cells, B-cell-depleted T cells, or PBMCs; the material itself was cDNA or gDNA.

The receptor's source is a man in his sixties with acute or convalescent COVID-19. The chain combines TRBV7-8 with TRBJ1-4; tentatively, D is TRBD1 (6 bases). Sequencing was carried out using peripheral blood. CDR3 coding DNA: TGTGCCAGCAGCTTCTGGGGGGGGGCGCATAAGGAAAAACTGTTTTTT. Translating gives CASSFWGGAHKEKLFF.